Sequencing of this TCR beta chain was carried out in a study of cytomegalovirus exposure and HLA in healthy donors. Germline trimming cut 3 bases from V and 2 bases from J; bases unmatched to any gene: 3. This CDR3 region has 15 residues. Germline CDR1 SGDLS, CDR2 YYNGEE. The PCR was carried out with 60 Vbeta primers and 13 Jbeta primers. Sequenced by immunoSEQ multiplex PCR; TCRdb stores in-frame clones only, minus some. The sample shows some 160,000 clones, 80% of them seen only once. The gene calls are TRBV9 and TRBJ2-1, with 9 nucleotides matching TRBD2. The source is a male donor in good health and CMV-seropositive. Sequences were obtained from PBMCs. CDR3 nucleotides: TGTGCCAGCAGCGATGCGGGAGGGCCCTACAATGAGCAGTTCTTC. Protein sequence: CASSDAGGPYNEQFF.